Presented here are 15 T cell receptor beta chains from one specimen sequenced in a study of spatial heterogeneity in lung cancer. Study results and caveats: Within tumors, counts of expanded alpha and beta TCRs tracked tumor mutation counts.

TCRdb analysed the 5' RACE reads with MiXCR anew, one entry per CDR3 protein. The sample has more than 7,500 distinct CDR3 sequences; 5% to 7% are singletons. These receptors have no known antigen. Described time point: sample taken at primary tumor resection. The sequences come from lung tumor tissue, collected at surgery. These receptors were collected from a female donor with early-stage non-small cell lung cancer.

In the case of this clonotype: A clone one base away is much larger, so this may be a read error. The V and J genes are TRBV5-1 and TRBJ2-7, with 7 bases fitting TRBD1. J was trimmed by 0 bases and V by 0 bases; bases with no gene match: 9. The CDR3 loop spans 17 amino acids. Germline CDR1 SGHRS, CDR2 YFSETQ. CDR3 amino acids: CASSLVPTGSGSYEQYF. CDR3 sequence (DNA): TGCGCCAGCAGCTTGGTCCCGACAGGGTCAGGCTCCTACGAGCAGTACTTC.

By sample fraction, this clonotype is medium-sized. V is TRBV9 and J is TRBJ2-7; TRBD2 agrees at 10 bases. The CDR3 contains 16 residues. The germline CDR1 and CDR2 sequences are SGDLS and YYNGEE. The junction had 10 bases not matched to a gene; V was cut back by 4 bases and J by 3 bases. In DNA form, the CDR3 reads TGTGCCAGCAGCCCTCTCCTAGCGGGGGCCCGCTACGAGCAGTACTTC. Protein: CASSPLLAGARYEQYF.

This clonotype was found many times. The CDR3: CAWSGGQGSGYGYTF. For the CDR3, the DNA is TGTGCCTGGAGTGGGGGACAGGGGAGTGGGTATGGCTACACCTTC. The chain links TRBV30 to TRBJ1-2; TRBD1 matches at 10 bases. This CDR3 region has 15 residues. V dropped 1 base and J dropped 5; count of bases not matched to a gene: 7. Per the germline V gene, CDR1 is GTSNPN and CDR2 is SVGIG (reference sequence). Based on the CDR3 plus reference TRBV30 and TRBJ1-2, the full variable domain is SQTIHQWPATLVQPVGSPLSLECTVEGTSNPNLYWYRQAAGRGLQLLFYSVGIGQISSEVPQNLSASRPQDRQFILSSKKLLLSDSGFYLCAWSGGQGSGYGYTFGSGTRLTVV.

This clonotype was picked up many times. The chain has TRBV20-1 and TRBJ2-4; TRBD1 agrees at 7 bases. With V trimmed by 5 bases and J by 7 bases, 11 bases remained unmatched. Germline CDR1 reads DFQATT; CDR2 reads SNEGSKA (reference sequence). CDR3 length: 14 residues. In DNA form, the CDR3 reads TGCAGTGCTCTCTCTAGAGGGGGCAGTAACATTCAGTACTTC. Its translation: CSALSRGGSNIQYF.

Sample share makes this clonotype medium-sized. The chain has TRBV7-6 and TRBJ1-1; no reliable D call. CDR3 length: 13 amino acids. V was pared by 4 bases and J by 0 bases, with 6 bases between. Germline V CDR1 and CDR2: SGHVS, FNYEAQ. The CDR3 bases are TGTGCCAGCAGCTCACAGATGAACACTGAAGCTTTCTTT. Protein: CASSSQMNTEAFF. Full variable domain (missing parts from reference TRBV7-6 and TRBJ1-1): GAGVSQSPRYKVTKRGQDVALRCDPISGHVSLYWYRQALGQGPEFLTYFNYEAQQDKSGLPNDRFSAERPEGSISTLTIQRTEQRDSAMYRCASSSQMNTEAFFGQGTRLTVV.

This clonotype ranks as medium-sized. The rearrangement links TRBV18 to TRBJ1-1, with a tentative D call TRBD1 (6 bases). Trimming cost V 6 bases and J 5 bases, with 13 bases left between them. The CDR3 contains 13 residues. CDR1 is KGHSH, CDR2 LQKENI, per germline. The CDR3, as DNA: TGTGCCAGCTCGCCCAGGGGTGAGACTGAAGCTTTCTTT. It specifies CASSPRGETEAFF. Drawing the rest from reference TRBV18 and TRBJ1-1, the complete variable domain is NAGVMQNPRHLVRRRGQEARLRCSPMKGHSHVYWYRQLPEEGLKFMVYLQKENIIDESGMPKERFSAEFPKEGPSILRIQQVVRGDSAAYFCASSPRGETEAFFGQGTRLTVV.

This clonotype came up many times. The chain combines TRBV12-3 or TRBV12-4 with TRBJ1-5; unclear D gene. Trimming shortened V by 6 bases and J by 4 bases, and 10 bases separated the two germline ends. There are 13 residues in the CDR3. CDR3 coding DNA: TGTGCCAGCAGACTGACGGCGAATCAGCCCCAGCATTTT. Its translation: CASRLTANQPQHF.

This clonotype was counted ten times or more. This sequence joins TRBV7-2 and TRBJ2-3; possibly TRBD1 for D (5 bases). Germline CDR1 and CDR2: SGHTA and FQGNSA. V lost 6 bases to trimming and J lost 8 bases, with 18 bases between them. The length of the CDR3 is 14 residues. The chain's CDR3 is CASRPAGSQGTQYF. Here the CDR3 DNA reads TGTGCCAGCAGGCCCGCAGGGTCCCAGGGTACGCAGTATTTT.

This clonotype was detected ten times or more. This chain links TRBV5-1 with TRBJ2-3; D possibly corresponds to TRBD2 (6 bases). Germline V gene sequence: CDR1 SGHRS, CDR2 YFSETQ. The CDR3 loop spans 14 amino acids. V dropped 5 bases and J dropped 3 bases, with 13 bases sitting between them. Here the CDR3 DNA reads TGCGCCAGCAGTAGGCGGGAAGGAACAGATACGCAGTATTTT. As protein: CASSRREGTDTQYF.

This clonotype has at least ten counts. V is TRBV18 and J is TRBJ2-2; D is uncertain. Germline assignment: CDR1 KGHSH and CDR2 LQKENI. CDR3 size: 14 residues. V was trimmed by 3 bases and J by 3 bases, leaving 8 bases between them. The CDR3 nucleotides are TGTGCCAGCTCACCCCCCCGTGACACCGGGGAGCTGTTTTTT. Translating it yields CASSPPRDTGELFF.

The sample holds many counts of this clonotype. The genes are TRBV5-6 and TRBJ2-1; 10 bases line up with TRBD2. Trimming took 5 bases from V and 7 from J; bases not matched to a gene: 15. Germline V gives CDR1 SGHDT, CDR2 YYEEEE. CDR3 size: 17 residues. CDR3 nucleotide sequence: TGTGCCAGCAGTAAAGAGGCTAGCGGGGGTGACCTGAATGAGCAGTTCTTC. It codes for CASSKEASGGDLNEQFF.

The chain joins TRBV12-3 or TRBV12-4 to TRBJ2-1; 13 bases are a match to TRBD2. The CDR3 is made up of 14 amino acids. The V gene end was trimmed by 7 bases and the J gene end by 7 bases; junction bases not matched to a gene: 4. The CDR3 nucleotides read TGTGCCAGCACCCCGGGACTAGCGGGGAATGAGCAGTTCTTC. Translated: CASTPGLAGNEQFF.

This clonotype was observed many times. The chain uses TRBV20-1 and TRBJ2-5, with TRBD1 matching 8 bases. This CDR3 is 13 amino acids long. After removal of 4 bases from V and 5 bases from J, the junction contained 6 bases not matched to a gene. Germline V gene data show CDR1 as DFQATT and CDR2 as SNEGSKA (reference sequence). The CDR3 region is CSAKDRVVETQYF. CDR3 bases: TGCAGTGCTAAGGACAGGGTGGTGGAGACCCAGTACTTC.

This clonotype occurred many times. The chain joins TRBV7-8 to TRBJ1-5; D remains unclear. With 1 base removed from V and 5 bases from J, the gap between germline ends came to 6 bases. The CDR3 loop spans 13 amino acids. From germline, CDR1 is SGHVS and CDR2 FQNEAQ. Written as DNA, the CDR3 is TGTGCCAGCAGCTTAGGGAAAGATCAGCCCCAGCATTTT. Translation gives CASSLGKDQPQHF.

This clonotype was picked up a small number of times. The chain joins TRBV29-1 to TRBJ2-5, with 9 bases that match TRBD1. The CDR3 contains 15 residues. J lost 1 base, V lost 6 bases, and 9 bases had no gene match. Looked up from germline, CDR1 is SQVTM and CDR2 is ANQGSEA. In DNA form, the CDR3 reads TGCAGCGTAGCCGGGACAGGGAATGGCCAAGAGACCCAGTACTTC. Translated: CSVAGTGNGQETQYF.